Below are 14 T cell receptor beta chains sequenced from a single sample in a study of Graves' ophthalmopathy and Graves' hyperthyroidism. RNA transcripts yielded amplified TCR beta CDR3 regions. RT-PCR with HTBI primers came first, then second-round multiplex PCR. MiXCR was run by TCRdb on the multiplex PCR reads, yielding one entry per CDR3 protein. Counted here are over a million distinct CDR3 sequences, approximately 35% occurring once; the ten biggest clones make up 8.5% to 14%. Sequenced input: peripheral blood or thyroid tissue (not recorded which). These receptors all come from an adult man with Graves' hyperthyroidism.

The chain carries TRBV24-1 and TRBJ1-6; D is possibly TRBD1 (6 bases). This CDR3 contains 16 residues. Trimming cost V 3 bases and J 8 bases, with 16 bases left between them. CDR1 and CDR2 from the germline V gene are KGHDR and SFDVKD. DNA for the CDR3: TGTGCCACCAGTGATACCGGGACAAGGGCAGATTCACCCCTCCACTTT. This encodes CATSDTGTRADSPLHF.

The V and J genes are TRBV2 and TRBJ2-5; 7 bases align to TRBD1. V was pared by 8 bases and J by 3 bases, with 12 bases of the junction left unmatched. CDR1 is SNHLY and CDR2 is FYNNEI in the germline V gene. The CDR3 loop spans 15 amino acids. CDR3 in amino acids: CASLVVRGREETQYF. The CDR3 coding sequence is TGTGCCAGCTTAGTCGTAAGGGGGCGAGAAGAGACCCAGTACTTC.

This chain links TRBV9 with TRBJ2-7; D is unclear. Per germline, CDR1 SGDLS and CDR2 YYNGEE. The CDR3 spans 14 residues. V lost 3 bases and J lost 0, with 10 bases in between. The CDR3 spells CASSAGWASYEQYF. The CDR3, as DNA: TGTGCCAGCAGCGCCGGGTGGGCCTCCTACGAGCAGTACTTC.

This chain joins TRBV12-3 or TRBV12-4 and TRBJ1-1, with D uncertain. The CDR3 has 15 residues. Deletions cut 2 bases from V and 4 bases from J, with 14 bases between. The CDR3 spells CASSLISDSSTEAFF. The CDR3, as DNA: TGTGCCAGCAGTTTAATTTCCGACTCCAGCACTGAAGCTTTCTTT.

The chain carries TRBV15 and TRBJ2-7; D perhaps matches TRBD2 (7 bases). Trimming removed 10 bases at V and 4 bases at J, with 23 bases between. CDR3 length equals 15 residues. Germline V gives CDR1 LNHNV, CDR2 YYDKDF (reference sequence). Here the CDR3 reads CASSTRTRGAYEQYF. CDR3 nucleotides: TGTGCCAGTAGTACACGGACTAGGGGGGCGTACGAGCAGTACTTC.

This clonotype was observed a few times. V is TRBV5-1 and J is TRBJ1-2; tentative D call: TRBD1 (5 bases). The CDR3 loop spans 17 amino acids. The V gene lost 0 bases and the J gene lost 5 bases, with 20 bases spanning the gap. The germline CDR1 and CDR2 sequences are SGHRS and YFSETQ. This chain's CDR3 is CASSLERPGQDRYGYTF. CDR3 DNA sequence: TGCGCCAGCAGCTTGGAGAGGCCAGGACAAGATCGATATGGCTACACCTTC.

The chain is built from TRBV6-5 and TRBJ2-7, with TRBD1 identical over 11 bases. Germline V gene sequence: CDR1 MNHEY, CDR2 SVGAGI. V shed 3 bases, J shed 5 bases, and the junction held 9 bases outside the gene matches. The CDR3 is 16 amino acids. The CDR3 sequence is CASSYTTSDRGHEQYF. In nucleotides, the CDR3 is TGTGCCAGCAGTTATACTACATCGGACAGGGGGCACGAGCAGTACTTC.

This chain connects TRBV7-8 to TRBJ2-5; D remains unclear. V was shortened by 0 bases and J by 10 bases, with 3 bases between the two germline ends. Looked up from germline, CDR1 is SGHVS and CDR2 is FQNEAQ. The CDR3 covers 10 residues. The CDR3 bases are TGTGCCAGCAGCTTAGCGATCCAGTACTTC. It translates to CASSLAIQYF.

This clonotype came up a few times. This chain joins TRBV7-8 and TRBJ2-5; 7 nucleotides match TRBD2. This CDR3 has 14 amino acids. The V segment lost 4 bases and the J segment 2 bases; nucleotides outside the gene matches: 4. The germline V gene encodes CDR1 SGHVS and CDR2 FQNEAQ. CDR3 nucleotide sequence: TGTGCCAGCAGCTCGGGGGGTCGGCAAGAGACCCAGTACTTC. Its translation: CASSSGGRQETQYF.

The sample holds a few counts of this clonotype. The V and J genes are TRBV7-9 and TRBJ1-2; 8 bases are shared with TRBD1. CDR1 and CDR2 from the germline V gene are SEHNR and FQNEAQ (reference sequence). The CDR3 sequence is 15 residues long. The V segment lost 6 bases and the J segment 1 base; nucleotides outside the gene matches: 7. CDR3 bases: TGTGCCAGCAGTTTCGACAGGGGACGTAACTATGGCTACACCTTC. It yields the protein CASSFDRGRNYGYTF.

The table lists this clonotype with many counts. The DNA for the CDR3 is TGCGCCAGCAGCTTGGAAGGGTATAGCAATCAGCCCCAGCATTTT. Protein sequence: CASSLEGYSNQPQHF. The rearrangement joins TRBV5-1 to TRBJ1-5; D call uncertain. Per germline, CDR1 SGHRS and CDR2 YFSETQ. Trimming cost V 0 bases and J 0 bases, with 7 bases left between them. This CDR3 spans 15 amino acids.

This clonotype was counted at least ten times. CDR3 sequence reads: CATSDYPGQGQETQYF. The DNA for the CDR3 is TGTGCCACCAGTGATTACCCGGGACAGGGACAAGAGACCCAGTACTTC. The chain links TRBV24-1 to TRBJ2-5; 9 bases fit TRBD1. V trimming: 2 bases; J trimming: 2 bases; junction bases outside the gene matches: 5. The CDR3 totals 16 residues. Germline loops: CDR1 KGHDR, CDR2 SFDVKD.

The rearrangement links TRBV19 to TRBJ1-1, with 7 bases matching TRBD1. Losses at the gene ends were 7 bases for V and 1 base for J; bases not matched to a gene: 6. Germline V CDR1 and CDR2: LNHDA, SQIVND (reference sequence). CDR3 size: 14 residues. CDR3 loop: CASTETGTNTEAFF. The CDR3 DNA follows: TGTGCCAGTACCGAGACAGGGACGAACACTGAAGCTTTCTTT.

To note about this clonotype: The CDR3 carries no conserved terminal phenylalanine or tryptophan, so it likely arises from a read error. The rearrangement joins TRBV20-1 to TRBJ2-6; D is unresolved. Germline assignment: CDR1 DFQATT and CDR2 SNEGSKA (reference sequence). The CDR3 totals 17 residues. V dropped 0 bases and J dropped 0 bases, with 12 bases sitting between them. The CDR3 is CSARDHGRSSGANVLTL. The CDR3 coding sequence is TGCAGTGCTAGAGATCACGGCAGAAGCTCTGGGGCCAACGTCCTGACTCTC.